The rows below give T cell receptor beta chains drawn from one sample of a study of blood T cell repertoires in COVID-19. Assay used: immunoSEQ multiplex PCR; TCRdb lists only in-frame clones, some missing. The sample yields about 200,000 clones, under 90% seen once. Material for sequencing was peripheral blood. These receptors were taken from an elderly woman with COVID-19, enrolled during active disease. Each CDR3 is given with its conserved first and last residue. A D gene is named only where the DNA matches it firmly. Only some rows state a clone size, as once, few, many or a class for expanded clones.

V gene,D gene,J gene,clone size,CDR3 DNA,CDR3 protein
TRBV5-1,-,TRBJ2-5,-,TGCGCCAGCAGCTTTGGAAGCGGGCTTCCCGCCGAGACCCAGTACTTC,CASSFGSGLPAETQYF
TRBV2,-,TRBJ1-4,-,TGTGCCAGCAGTACCCCCAGGGTGTCAGATGAAAAACTGTTTTTT,CASSTPRVSDEKLFF
TRBV19,-,TRBJ2-7,-,TGTGCCAGTGGGACCGGGACAAGGACGGACGAGCAGTACTTC,CASGTGTRTDEQYF
TRBV7-2,-,TRBJ1-1,few,TGTGCCAGCAGCTTCTTGGCAGGTTCCACTGAAGCTTTCTTT,CASSFLAGSTEAFF
TRBV2,TRBD2,TRBJ2-1,-,TGTGCCAGCAGGGGACGGACTAGCGGGGGGGTTTTGAATGAGCAGTTCTTC,CASRGRTSGGVLNEQFF
TRBV2,TRBD1,TRBJ1-2,-,TGTGCCACTACAGGGGGCGGCGGCTACACCTTC,CATTGGGGYTF
TRBV18,-,TRBJ2-5,-,TGTGCCAGCTCAGGGGGCGGAGCGGAGACCCAGTACTTC,CASSGGGAETQYF
TRBV5-1,TRBD1,TRBJ2-7,few,TGCGCCAGCAGCTTACAGGGGCAGGCCTACGAGCAGTACTTC,CASSLQGQAYEQYF
TRBV11-3,TRBD2,TRBJ2-3,-,TGTGCCAGCAGCCCGAGCGGGGGGGCTTCCGCAGATACGCAGTATTTT,CASSPSGGASADTQYF
TRBV5-1,-,TRBJ2-3,once,TGCGCCAGCAGACAAGACTCCACAGATACGCAGTATTTT,CASRQDSTDTQYF
TRBV6-5,-,TRBJ2-1,-,TGTGCCAGCAGTCTACGAGGAGGGCTCGATGAGCAGTTCTTC,CASSLRGGLDEQFF
TRBV13,-,TRBJ2-1,-,TGTGCCAGCAGCTTAGGCGGGGTGGGCAGGTATGAGCAGTTCTTC,CASSLGGVGRYEQFF
TRBV5-5,-,TRBJ1-1,-,TGTGCCAGCAGCAGTCATAAGGCGGGCAGCACTGAAGCTTTCTTT,CASSSHKAGSTEAFF
TRBV6-5,-,TRBJ1-5,-,TGTGCCAGCAGCCGGGAGACGATGGGGGGACCCCAGCATTTT,CASSRETMGGPQHF
TRBV7-8,-,TRBJ2-5,once,TGTGCCAGCAGCTTAACTAGGACTTCAACGGGGGAGACCCAGTACTTC,CASSLTRTSTGETQYF
TRBV6-1,TRBD2,TRBJ2-5,-,TGTGCCAGCAGTGAAGTTTGGGGGGGAAAGACCCAGTACTTC,CASSEVWGGKTQYF
TRBV10-3,-,TRBJ1-2,-,TGTGCCATCAGGGGGGGGGCGGGGAACAACTATGGCTACACCTTC,CAIRGGAGNNYGYTF
TRBV7-9,-,TRBJ1-5,-,TGTGCCAGCAGCAGCTATAGCAATCAGCCCCAGCATTTT,CASSSYSNQPQHF
TRBV28,-,TRBJ1-6,-,TGTGCCAGCATCACCCCGGGGTCACCCCTCCACTTT,CASITPGSPLHF
TRBV10-3,-,TRBJ2-2,-,TGTGCCATCAGTGACTCAGGGCGCACCGGGGAGCTGTTTTTT,CAISDSGRTGELFF
TRBV9,-,TRBJ1-3,-,TGTGCCAGCAGCACCCCTAGGTCCAGCTCTGGAAACACCATATATTTT,CASSTPRSSSGNTIYF
TRBV6-5,-,TRBJ2-3,once,TGTGCCAGCAGTCCGACAATTACTAGCACAGATACGCAGTATTTT,CASSPTITSTDTQYF
TRBV7-2,-,TRBJ1-2,-,TGTGCCAGCAGCACGAATACAGGGAACTATGGCTACACCTTC,CASSTNTGNYGYTF
TRBV5-1,TRBD2,TRBJ2-5,-,TGCGCCAGCAGCCCCGGGACTAGCGGGGAGGAGACCCAGTACTTC,CASSPGTSGEETQYF
TRBV7-3,TRBD2,TRBJ2-5,-,TGTGCCAGCAGCTCCAATGCGGGAGAAGAGACCCAGTACTTC,CASSSNAGEETQYF
TRBV6-5,-,TRBJ1-4,few,TGTGCCAGCAGTTACGGACACTCCACTTCGGGTGAACTGTTTTTT,CASSYGHSTSGELFF
TRBV20-1,TRBD2,TRBJ2-7,-,TGCAGTGCTAGTTATGCTAGCGGGATTCCCGGCTCGGCCGAGCAGTACTTC,CSASYASGIPGSAEQYF
TRBV5-1,TRBD1,TRBJ2-7,-,TGCGCCAGCAGCCAAACCGGGGACAGGACCTACGAGCAGTACTTC,CASSQTGDRTYEQYF
TRBV7-3,-,TRBJ2-5,-,TGTGCCAGCAGCTCCCGACAGGACGGGACCCAGTACTTC,CASSSRQDGTQYF
TRBV7-8,-,TRBJ2-5,-,TGTGCCAGCAGCTTAGGGCCTCTAGAGACCCAGTACTTC,CASSLGPLETQYF
TRBV28,TRBD1,TRBJ2-5,-,TGTGCCAGCAGTTTACAGGGGACAGGCCAAGAGACCCAGTACTTC,CASSLQGTGQETQYF